This T cell receptor beta chain originates from a study of T cell responses to AZD1222 COVID-19 vaccine. CDR3 length: 15 residues. Germline loops: CDR1 SGHRS, CDR2 YFSETQ. J lost 0 bases, V lost 3 bases, and 4 bases had no gene match. TCRdb keeps only in-frame clones here, not all; method: immunoSEQ multiplex PCR. The sample has almost 35,000 clones, approximately 91% seen once. This receptor was obtained from an adult in good health. The chain combines TRBV5-1 with TRBJ2-3; 7 bases line up with TRBD1. Material: peripheral blood, obtained on day 0 of AZD1222 vaccination. CDR3 amino acids: CASSSGQVSTDTQYF. In DNA form, the CDR3 reads TGCGCCAGCAGCTCTGGACAGGTCAGCACAGATACGCAGTATTTT.